The clone carrying this T cell receptor (beta chain) has a single count. What it recognizes is unknown. This entry comes from a study of vaccination effects on CD4 cells after COVID-19. Peptide-pool stimulation followed by sequencing identified expanded antigen-specific CD4+ clonotypes in the ViraFEST assay. Upon completion of 10 to 11 days in culture, CD4+ T cells were isolated. Vaccinated recipients, who were negative for nucleocapsid antibodies, had no history of SARS-CoV-2 infection. Trimming pared 6 bases from V and 16 bases from J, leaving 16 bases between. The CDR3 covers 11 residues. The germline gives CDR1 MDHEN, CDR2 SYDVKM. The data were produced by immunoSEQ multiplex PCR, yet TCRdb's version contains in-frame clones alone and is incomplete. The table includes fewer than 65,000 clones, about four fifths detected once. Overall study results and limits: After vaccination of healthy people, only 1 of 255 vaccine-induced clones cross-reacted with common cold coronaviruses.

The chain has TRBV28 and TRBJ1-3, with D possibly matching TRBD1 (5 bases). The specimen was CD4+ T cells from PBMCs cultured with HCoV-229E spike peptides, collected before COVID-19 vaccination. This TCR derives from a human donor who received a COVID-19 vaccine. The CDR3 DNA is TGTGCCAGCAGAAGGGACGGACGGGCGTATTTT. Translated: CASRRDGRAYF.